These T cell receptor beta chains were read from a single sample in a study of blood T cell repertoires in COVID-19. Produced via immunoSEQ multiplex PCR; TCRdb's table is partial and in-frame only. The repertoire holds 200,000 to 250,000 clones, with about 83% as singletons. The specimen was PBMCs or T cells enriched from blood (not recorded which). All receptors come from a woman between 45 and 65 years old who had recovered from COVID-19. The CDR3 runs from the conserved cysteine through the conserved F or W. D genes are given only for firm matches. Size values are once, few and many counts, or a class for expanded clones, and some rows have none.

>TRBJ2-3|-|TRBV7-3|-
TGTGCCAGCAGCTTCGGCGGGGCCACAGATACGCAGTATTTT
CASSFGGATDTQYF
>TRBJ2-1|-|TRBV7-9|TRBD2
TGTGCCAGCAGGAGATCTGGCGGGAGGGCGGGGAATGAGCAGTTCTTC
CASRRSGGRAGNEQFF
>TRBJ2-7|-|TRBV27|-
TGTGCCAGCAGTCCATTCCGGGGGTCCTACGAGCAGTACTTC
CASSPFRGSYEQYF
>TRBJ1-2|-|TRBV7-9|-
TGTGCCAGCAGCTTAGGACAGCCCTTCTATGGCTACACCTTC
CASSLGQPFYGYTF
>TRBJ1-4|-|TRBV30|-
TGTGCCTGGAGTCGGGGGGGGTTCAATGAAAAACTGTTTTTT
CAWSRGGFNEKLFF
>TRBJ1-6|once|TRBV5-1|TRBD1
TGCGCCAGCAGCTGGCAGGGGACAGGGGTGGATTCACCCCTCCACTTT
CASSWQGTGVDSPLHF
>TRBJ1-4|-|TRBV7-9|TRBD1
TGTGCCAGCAGCTTACGTACAGGGGGCGGCGAAAAACTGTTTTTT
CASSLRTGGGEKLFF
>TRBJ1-6|-|TRBV6-5|-
TGTGCCAGCAGGATGGGGGCAGTCAATTCACCCCTCCACTTT
CASRMGAVNSPLHF
>TRBJ2-1|-|TRBV30|TRBD2
TGTGCCTGGAGCCCGGGACTACCCTACAATGAGCAGTTCTTC
CAWSPGLPYNEQFF
>TRBJ1-4|few|TRBV9|TRBD1
TGTGCCAGCAGCGTAGAGCCGGGACAGGGATTCTTAACTAATGAAAAACTGTTTTTT
CASSVEPGQGFLTNEKLFF
>TRBJ1-5|-|TRBV4-3|TRBD1
TGCGCCAGCAGCCCGGGACAGGATCAGCCCCAGCATTTT
CASSPGQDQPQHF
>TRBJ1-1|-|TRBV25-1|-
TGTGCCAGCAGTGAGAACACAGGGCGAAGCACTGAAGCTTTCTTT
CASSENTGRSTEAFF
>TRBJ2-7|-|TRBV6-6|-
TGTGCCAGCAGGGAGTACCCCAGAGGATCCTACGAGCAGTACTTC
CASREYPRGSYEQYF
>TRBJ1-1|-|TRBV4-1|-
TGCGCCAGCAGTAAACCGGGGAACACTGAAGCTTTCTTT
CASSKPGNTEAFF
>TRBJ2-1|-|TRBV3-1/TRBV3-2|TRBD2
TGTGCCAGCAGCCCAACGGGAGGATTTCATGAGCAGTTCTTC
CASSPTGGFHEQFF
>TRBJ2-5|-|TRBV7-2|-
TGTGCCAGCAGCCCCGGCTGGCGGGAGACCCAGTACTTC
CASSPGWRETQYF
>TRBJ2-3|-|TRBV3-1/TRBV3-2|-
TGTGCCAGCAGCCAAGAGTCGGGTCGGAGGGCGCAGTATTTT
CASSQESGRRAQYF
>TRBJ1-6|few|TRBV27|-
TGTGCCAGCACACTTCAGGGAGGTTTGGGGTTTGTGGCCCTCCACTTT
CASTLQGGLGFVALHF
>TRBJ1-1|-|TRBV10-1|-
TGCGCCAGCGGCCCTGGACTGCTGAACACTGAAGCTTTCTTT
CASGPGLLNTEAFF
>TRBJ1-2|few|TRBV7-8|-
TGTGCCAGCAGCTTAGCAATAGAGGGTGGCTACACCTTC
CASSLAIEGGYTF
>TRBJ1-2|-|TRBV19|-
TGTGCCAGTAGTATAGTGCGCGCGGGCCATCACTTT
CASSIVRAGHHF
>TRBJ1-5|-|TRBV18|TRBD1
TGTGCCAGCTCACCACGACAGGGGGAGAATCAGCCCCAGCATTTT
CASSPRQGENQPQHF
>TRBJ2-1|-|TRBV7-3|-
TGTGCCAGCAGCTTAGGACAGCTAGACCTGACGCAGTTCTTC
CASSLGQLDLTQFF
>TRBJ1-5|few|TRBV9|TRBD1
TGTGCCAGCAGCCGGGACAGGGGCAATCAGCCCCAGCATTTT
CASSRDRGNQPQHF
>TRBJ2-1|-|TRBV3-1/TRBV3-2|-
TGTGCCAGCAGCCAAGGCTTTGGAGGTCACAATGAGCAGTTCTTC
CASSQGFGGHNEQFF
>TRBJ2-3|-|TRBV10-3|-
TGTGCCATCAGTGGGTGGGCAGGGCAAGACACAGATACGCAGTATTTT
CAISGWAGQDTDTQYF
>TRBJ2-3|-|TRBV9|TRBD2
TGTGCCAGCAGCGTACGGGCTAGCGGGGGGGTTGCAGATACGCAGTATTTT
CASSVRASGGVADTQYF
>TRBJ2-5|-|TRBV7-3|-
TGTGCCAGCAGCCTCCTCAGCTCCCCAGGAGAGACCCAGTACTTC
CASSLLSSPGETQYF
>TRBJ1-3|-|TRBV11-3|-
TGTGCCAGCAGTTCAGGAACTGGAAACACCATATATTTT
CASSSGTGNTIYF